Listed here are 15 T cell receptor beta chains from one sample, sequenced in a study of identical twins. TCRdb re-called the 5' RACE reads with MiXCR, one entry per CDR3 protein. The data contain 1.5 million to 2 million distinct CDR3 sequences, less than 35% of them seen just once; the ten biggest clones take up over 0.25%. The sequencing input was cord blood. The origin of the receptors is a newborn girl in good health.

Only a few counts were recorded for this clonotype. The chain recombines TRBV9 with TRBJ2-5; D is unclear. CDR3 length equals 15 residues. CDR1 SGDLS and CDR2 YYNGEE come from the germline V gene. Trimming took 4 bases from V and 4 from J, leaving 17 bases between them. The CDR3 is CASSPHHTIGETQYF. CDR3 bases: TGTGCCAGCAGCCCACACCACACGATAGGAGAGACCCAGTACTTC.

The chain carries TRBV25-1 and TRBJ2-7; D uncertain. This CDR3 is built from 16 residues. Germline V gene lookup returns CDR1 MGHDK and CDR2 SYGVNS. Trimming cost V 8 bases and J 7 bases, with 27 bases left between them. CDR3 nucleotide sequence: TGTGCCAGCGGCCCCCCCGAGGATAGCTCCTACAATGAGCAGTACTTC. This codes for CASGPPEDSSYNEQYF.

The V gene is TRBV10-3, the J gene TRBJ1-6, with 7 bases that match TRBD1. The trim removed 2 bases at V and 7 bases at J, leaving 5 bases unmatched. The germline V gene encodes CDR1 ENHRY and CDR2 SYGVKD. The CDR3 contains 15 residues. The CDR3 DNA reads TGTGCCATCAGTGAGCTGACAGGGCCCAATTCACCCCTCCACTTT. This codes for CAISELTGPNSPLHF.

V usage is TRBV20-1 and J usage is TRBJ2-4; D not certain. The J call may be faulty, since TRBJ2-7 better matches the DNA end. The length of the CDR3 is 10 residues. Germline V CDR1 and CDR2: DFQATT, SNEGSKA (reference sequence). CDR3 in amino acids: CSYGLYEQYF. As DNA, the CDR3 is TGCAGTTACGGCCTCTACGAGCAGTACTTC.

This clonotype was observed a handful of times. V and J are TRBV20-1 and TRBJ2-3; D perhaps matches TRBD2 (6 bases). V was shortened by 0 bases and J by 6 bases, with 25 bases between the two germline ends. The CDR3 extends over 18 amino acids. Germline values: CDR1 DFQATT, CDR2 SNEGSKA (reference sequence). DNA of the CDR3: TGCAGTGCTAGAGATAAGTGGGGTAGCGGTTATCCCCAGGATACGCAGTATTTT. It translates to CSARDKWGSGYPQDTQYF.

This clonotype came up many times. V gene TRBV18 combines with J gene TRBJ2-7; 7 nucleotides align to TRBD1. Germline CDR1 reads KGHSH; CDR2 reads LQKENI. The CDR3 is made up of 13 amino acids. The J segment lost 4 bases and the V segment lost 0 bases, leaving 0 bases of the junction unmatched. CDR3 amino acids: CASSPPTGYEQYF. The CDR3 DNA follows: TGTGCCAGCTCACCACCGACAGGGTACGAGCAGTACTTC.

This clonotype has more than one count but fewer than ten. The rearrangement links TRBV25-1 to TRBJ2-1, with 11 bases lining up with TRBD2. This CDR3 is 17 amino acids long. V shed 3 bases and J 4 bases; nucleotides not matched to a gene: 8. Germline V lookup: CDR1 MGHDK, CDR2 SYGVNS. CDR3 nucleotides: TGTGCCAGCAGTGACATACCGGGGACTAGCGGATACAATGAGCAGTTCTTC. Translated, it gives CASSDIPGTSGYNEQFF.

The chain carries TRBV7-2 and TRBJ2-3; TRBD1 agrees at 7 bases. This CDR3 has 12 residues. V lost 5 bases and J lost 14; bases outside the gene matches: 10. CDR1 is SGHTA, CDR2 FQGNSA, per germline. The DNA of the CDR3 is TGTGCCAGCAGCCCCGACAGGGAAGGGCGGTATTTT. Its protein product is CASSPDREGRYF.

Here the CDR3 DNA reads TGTGCCAGCAGCTTCCAGGGGGTAGTTTACAATGAGCAGTACTTC. Protein sequence: CASSFQGVVYNEQYF. The gene calls are TRBV7-2 and TRBJ2-7; 7 bases match TRBD1. The trim removed 3 bases at V and 7 bases at J, leaving 12 bases unmatched. The CDR3 extends over 15 amino acids. CDR1 and CDR2 from the germline V gene are SGHTA and FQGNSA.

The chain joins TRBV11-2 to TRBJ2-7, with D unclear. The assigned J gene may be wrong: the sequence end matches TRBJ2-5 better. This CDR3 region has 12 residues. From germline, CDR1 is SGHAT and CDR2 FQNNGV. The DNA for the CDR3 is TGTGCCAGCAGCGCAAGGAAAGAGACCCAGTACTTC. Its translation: CASSARKETQYF.

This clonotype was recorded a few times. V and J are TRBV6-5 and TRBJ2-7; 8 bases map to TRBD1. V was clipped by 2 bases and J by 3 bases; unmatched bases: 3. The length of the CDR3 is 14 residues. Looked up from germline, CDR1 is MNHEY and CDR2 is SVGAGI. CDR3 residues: CASSYRDRHYEQYF. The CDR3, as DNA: TGTGCCAGCAGTTACCGGGACAGGCACTACGAGCAGTACTTC.

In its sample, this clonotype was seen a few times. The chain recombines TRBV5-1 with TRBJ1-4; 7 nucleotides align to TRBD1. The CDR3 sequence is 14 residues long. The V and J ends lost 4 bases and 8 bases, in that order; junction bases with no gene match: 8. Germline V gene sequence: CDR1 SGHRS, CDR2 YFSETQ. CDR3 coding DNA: TGCGCCAGCAGCCCGACAGGGACGGGAGAAAAACTGTTTTTT. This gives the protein CASSPTGTGEKLFF.

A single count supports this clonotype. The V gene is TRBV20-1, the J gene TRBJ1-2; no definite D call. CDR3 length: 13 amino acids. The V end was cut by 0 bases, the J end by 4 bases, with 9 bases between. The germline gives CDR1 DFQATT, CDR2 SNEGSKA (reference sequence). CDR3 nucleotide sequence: TGCAGTGCTAGAGATTTAACAGTCTATGGCTACACCTTC. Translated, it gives CSARDLTVYGYTF.

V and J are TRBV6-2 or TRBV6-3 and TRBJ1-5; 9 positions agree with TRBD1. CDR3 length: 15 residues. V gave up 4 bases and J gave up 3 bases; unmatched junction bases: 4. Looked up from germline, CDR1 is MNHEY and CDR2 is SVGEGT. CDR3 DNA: TGTGCCAGCAGTTCCCGGGACAGGGCCAATCAGCCCCAGCATTTT. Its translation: CASSSRDRANQPQHF.

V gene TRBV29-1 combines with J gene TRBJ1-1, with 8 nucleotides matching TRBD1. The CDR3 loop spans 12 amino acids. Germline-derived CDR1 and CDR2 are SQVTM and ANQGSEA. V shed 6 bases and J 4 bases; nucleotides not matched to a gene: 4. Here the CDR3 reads CSVATGATEAFF. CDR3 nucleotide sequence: TGCAGCGTGGCGACAGGGGCCACTGAAGCTTTCTTT.